This TCR beta chain was recovered during a study of blood T cell repertoires in COVID-19. About the study: Samples representing acute and convalescent COVID-19 were sourced from the United States, Italy and Spain. The analysed material was cDNA or gDNA that came from T cells, B-cell-depleted T cells, or PBMCs.

As handled by the study authors: Amplification with reference gene primers provided the estimates of nucleated cell counts. Assay used: immunoSEQ multiplex PCR; TCRdb lists only in-frame clones, some missing. That table supplies the V and J calls and clone size; D and trimming were determined from the DNA. The table has under 170,000 clones, about 85% seen once. This clone was recorded once. This CDR3 region has 13 residues. Germline CDR1 SGHTA, CDR2 FQGNSA. Trimming took off 4 bases at V and 3 bases at J, with 10 bases between the two ends. The TCR originated in a woman in her sixties with active or convalescent COVID-19. Sequencing was carried out using peripheral blood. The chain recombines TRBV7-2 with TRBJ2-7, with a tentative D call TRBD2 (6 bases). CDR3 amino acids: CASSSGLYYEQYF. DNA for the CDR3: TGTGCCAGCAGCTCCGGACTATACTACGAGCAGTACTTC.